The 8 T cell receptor beta chains listed next were all sequenced from one sample in a study of OX40 agonist ivuxolimab in advanced cancers. Profiled with immunoSEQ multiplex PCR; TCRdb holds only in-frame clones, not every one. Among tens of thousands of clones listed, around 81% were seen once. The sample here was CD4+ or CD8+ T cells sorted from blood, taken in a trial of the OX40 agonist ivuxolimab. These receptors all come from an adult with an advanced solid tumor such as melanoma, head and neck, liver or kidney cancer.

Written as DNA, the CDR3 is TGTGCCAGCAGCTTAGGTCAGGGGGGGAATTCACCCCTCCACTTT. This encodes CASSLGQGGNSPLHF. This chain connects TRBV7-6 to TRBJ1-6; the match to TRBD1 covers 7 bases. In germline, CDR1 is SGHVS, CDR2 FNYEAQ. V was clipped by 1 base and J by 7 bases; unmatched bases: 4. The CDR3 totals 15 residues. Combining the CDR3 with reference TRBV7-6 and TRBJ1-6 gives the whole variable domain GAGVSQSPRYKVTKRGQDVALRCDPISGHVSLYWYRQALGQGPEFLTYFNYEAQQDKSGLPNDRFSAERPEGSISTLTIQRTEQRDSAMYRCASSLGQGGNSPLHFGNGTRLTVT.

This chain links TRBV5-1 with TRBJ2-3, with TRBD1 matching over 8 bases. Germline-derived CDR1 and CDR2 are SGHRS and YFSETQ. The CDR3 length is 15 residues. With V trimmed by 6 bases and J by 1 base, 7 bases remained unmatched. The chain's CDR3 is CASTPGGAGTDTQYF. In DNA, the CDR3 is TGCGCCAGCACCCCAGGGGGCGCGGGCACAGATACGCAGTATTTT.

The chain has TRBV19 and TRBJ1-2, with TRBD1 as a possible D gene (6 bases). CDR1 is LNHDA and CDR2 is SQIVND in the germline V gene (reference sequence). The ends were cut back, 7 bases at V and 2 bases at J, with 23 bases in the middle. This CDR3 has 17 amino acids. For the CDR3, the DNA is TGTGCCAGTACCGAAACCAGGGGCACAGCTTTAAACTATGGCTACACCTTC. This codes for CASTETRGTALNYGYTF.

This clone was seen a few times. The chain links TRBV7-9 to TRBJ1-2; D is undetermined. The germline CDR1 and CDR2 sequences are SEHNR and FQNEAQ (reference sequence). V dropped 1 base and J dropped 4 bases, with 7 bases sitting between them. The CDR3 length is 13 residues. CDR3 coding DNA: TGTGCCAGCAGCTTAGGGGAGTTCTATGGCTACACCTTC. Protein: CASSLGEFYGYTF.

This chain connects TRBV7-9 to TRBJ2-2; D gene ambiguous. With 1 base removed from V and 5 bases from J, the gap between germline ends came to 8 bases. The CDR3 is 14 residues long. Germline values: CDR1 SEHNR, CDR2 FQNEAQ (reference sequence). CDR3 residues: CASSLEADTGELFF. In nucleotides, the CDR3 is TGTGCCAGCAGCTTAGAGGCGGATACCGGGGAGCTGTTTTTT.

The J gene is TRBJ1-3, the V gene TRBV7-2; 7 bases match TRBD1. V lost 5 bases, J lost 3 bases, and 7 bases stayed unmatched. Germline V gives CDR1 SGHTA, CDR2 FQGNSA. The CDR3 has 15 amino acids. The CDR3 loop reads CASSGIHRGGNTIYF. The CDR3 coding sequence is TGTGCCAGCAGCGGCATTCACAGGGGTGGAAACACCATATATTTT.

The V gene is TRBV6-5, the J gene TRBJ1-2; 7 bases map to TRBD1. The germline V gene has CDR1 MNHEY and CDR2 SVGAGI. This CDR3 region has 16 residues. The trim removed 2 bases at V and 2 bases at J, leaving 8 bases unmatched. The CDR3 loop reads CASSYLMTGTNYGYTF. As DNA, the CDR3 is TGTGCCAGCAGTTACCTAATGACAGGGACAAACTATGGCTACACCTTC.

The V and J genes are TRBV19 and TRBJ1-5; D may be TRBD1 (6 bases). Germline V gives CDR1 LNHDA, CDR2 SQIVND (reference sequence). The CDR3 is 13 amino acids. V was shortened by 6 bases and J by 6 bases, with 12 bases between the two germline ends. The CDR3 loop is CASRIRGVQPQHF. The CDR3 region has the DNA TGTGCCAGTAGGATAAGGGGGGTTCAGCCCCAGCATTTT.